The rows below give T cell receptor beta chains drawn from one sample of a study of blood T cell repertoires in COVID-19. Libraries were prepared by immunoSEQ multiplex PCR; TCRdb keeps only in-frame clonotypes and omits some of them. The sample yields about 23,000 clones, around 90% seen once. Source material: peripheral blood. The receptors were sampled from a man aged 70-80 years in a cohort sampled during active COVID-19. The CDR3 runs from the conserved cysteine through the conserved F or W.

J | V | CDR3
TRBJ1-2 | TRBV28 | CASSLQEGGYTF
TRBJ2-7 | TRBV5-8 | CASEGLAGSYEQYF
TRBJ2-7 | TRBV28 | CASSLRQGTYEQYF
TRBJ1-5 | TRBV28 | CASSGEGQGNQPQHF
TRBJ1-1 | TRBV18 | CASSLQGLRTEAFF
TRBJ2-5 | TRBV7-3 | CASSRQGRGLQETQYF
TRBJ1-5 | TRBV5-1 | CASSLGWEENQPQHF
TRBJ1-3 | TRBV6-5 | CASSLLGSGNTIYF
TRBJ2-3 | TRBV5-1 | CASSSGLAGASRDTQYF
TRBJ1-1 | TRBV7-2 | CASSPLSVEYTEAFF
TRBJ2-2 | TRBV16 | CASSRTGGKTGELFF
TRBJ1-2 | TRBV4-3 | CASSQDRGDGYTF
TRBJ2-1 | TRBV2 | CASSESPLWRVYNEQFF
TRBJ1-2 | TRBV28 | CASSPRDRSSYTF
TRBJ1-1 | TRBV7-2 | CASSLAIGQLDTEAFF
TRBJ1-2 | TRBV25-1 | CASSDSGQGAMGYTF
TRBJ2-7 | TRBV6-1 | CASSEAPASGRVRDEQYF
TRBJ1-6 | TRBV6-4 | CASSVGTGDNSPLHF
TRBJ1-6 | TRBV18 | CASSPFGQNNSPLHF
TRBJ2-1 | TRBV2 | CASRYFSGNEQFF
TRBJ1-1 | TRBV11-2 | CASSGRGEAFF
TRBJ1-2 | TRBV28 | CASRIQQGAGGYTF
TRBJ1-5 | TRBV30 | CAWSFRGGAFNQPQHF
TRBJ1-4 | TRBV10-1 | CATARGSEKLFF
TRBJ2-2 | TRBV29-1 | CSVDGGTGGRTGELFF
TRBJ2-7 | TRBV20-1 | CSASTEGGKGLALYEQYF
TRBJ2-7 | TRBV2 | CASSGPTESSYEQYF
TRBJ2-3 | TRBV19 | CASSMTGLAGTDTQYF
TRBJ2-7 | TRBV9 | CASSEGSGGSPYF
TRBJ2-7 | TRBV5-6 | CASSPSYRGSYEQYF
TRBJ1-1 | TRBV11-2 | CASSPDRDTEAFF
TRBJ1-6 | TRBV6-5 | CASNPRQGDNSPLHF
TRBJ2-1 | TRBV28 | CASSLAGRYNEQFF
TRBJ2-3 | TRBV7-3 | CASSKAGGRADTQYF
TRBJ2-7 | TRBV7-9 | CASSSLAGRIEQYF
TRBJ2-1 | TRBV10-3 | CAISALAGDRNEQFF
TRBJ1-3 | TRBV10-3 | CAISGTVGNTIYF